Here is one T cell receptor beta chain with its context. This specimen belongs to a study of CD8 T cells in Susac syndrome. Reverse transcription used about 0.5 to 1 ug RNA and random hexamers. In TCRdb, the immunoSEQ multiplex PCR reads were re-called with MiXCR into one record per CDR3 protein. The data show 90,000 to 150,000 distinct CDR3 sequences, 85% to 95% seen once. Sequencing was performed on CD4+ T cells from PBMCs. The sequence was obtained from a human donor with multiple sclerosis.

CDR3 in amino acids: CASSQGYGQALVGYTF. In nucleotides, the CDR3 is TGTGCCAGCAGCCAAGGTTACGGACAGGCCCTCGTGGGCTACACCTTC. The rearrangement uses TRBV4-2 and TRBJ1-2; 7 bases agree with TRBD1. V lost 1 base, J lost 8 bases, and 13 bases stayed unmatched. This CDR3 region has 16 residues. Germline assignment: CDR1 LGHNA and CDR2 YNFKEQ.